The 20 T cell receptor beta chains in this list originate from one sample, sequenced in a study of OX40 agonist ivuxolimab in advanced cancers. Some clones are missing from TCRdb's copy, which holds only in-frame ones; the method was immunoSEQ multiplex PCR. The table shows 60,000 to 85,000 clones, with under 90% occurring only once. Source: CD4+ or CD8+ T cells sorted from blood, taken in a trial of the OX40 agonist ivuxolimab. The source of these receptors is an adult with an advanced solid tumor such as melanoma, head and neck, liver or kidney cancer.

The V and J genes are TRBV18 and TRBJ2-5; no definite D call. The CDR3 spans 14 residues. Germline V gives CDR1 KGHSH, CDR2 LQKENI. Trimming shortened V by 0 bases and J by 4 bases, and 9 bases separated the two germline ends. Here the CDR3 reads CASSPPWARETQYF. In DNA, the CDR3 is TGTGCCAGCTCACCACCCTGGGCCAGAGAGACCCAGTACTTC.

The chain is built from TRBV5-1 and TRBJ1-4; no clear D. V dropped 0 bases and J dropped 3 bases, with 12 bases sitting between them. Germline CDR1 reads SGHRS; CDR2 reads YFSETQ. There are 16 residues in the CDR3. CDR3 nucleotides: TGCGCCAGCAGCTTGGGGCCCCCGCGGGCTAATGAAAAACTGTTTTTT. Protein product: CASSLGPPRANEKLFF.

This chain connects TRBV6-4 to TRBJ2-3; 7 bases agree with TRBD1. The germline V gene encodes CDR1 MRHNA and CDR2 SNTAGT. The CDR3 contains 13 residues. Trimming took 2 bases from V and 6 from J; bases not matched to a gene: 2. This CDR3 reads CASSDQQGDTQYF. The CDR3 nucleotides read TGTGCCAGCAGTGACCAACAGGGGGATACGCAGTATTTT.

The chain carries TRBV12-5 and TRBJ2-7; 7 bases map to TRBD2. Unmatched junction bases numbered 1, after V lost 2 bases and J lost 3 bases. The CDR3 is 13 amino acids. Germline CDR1 LGHNT, CDR2 FRNRAP. CDR3 sequence (DNA): TGTGCTAGTGGTTTGAGGGACTACTACGAGCAGTACTTC. It yields the protein CASGLRDYYEQYF.

The chain combines TRBV14 with TRBJ1-2; D is unresolved. Trimming left V 0 bases short and J 13 bases short, with 30 bases between. Per germline, CDR1 SGHDN and CDR2 FVKESK. The CDR3 length is 18 residues. CDR3 residues: CASSQDRRAAASPDVPTF. CDR3 bases: TGTGCCAGCAGCCAAGATAGGAGGGCAGCAGCCTCTCCTGATGTCCCCACCTTC.

The CDR3 protein is CASSLTDAGSTDTQYF. The CDR3 region has the DNA TGTGCCAGCAGCTTAACCGACGCGGGGAGCACAGATACGCAGTATTTT. The chain carries TRBV7-8 and TRBJ2-3; TRBD2 might be the D (6 bases). Germline CDR1 SGHVS, CDR2 FQNEAQ. V shed 2 bases and J shed 0 bases, with 12 bases lying between them. The CDR3 consists of 16 residues.

The rearrangement links TRBV6-1 to TRBJ1-5, with a weak D call TRBD1 (5 bases). Per the germline V gene, CDR1 is MNHNS and CDR2 is SASEGT. The V end lost 10 bases, the J end lost 0 bases, and 16 bases lay between the germline ends. This CDR3 is 15 amino acids long. CDR3 nucleotides: TGTGCCACATCCCCGGGGGGGACTAGCAATCAGCCCCAGCATTTT. This translates into CATSPGGTSNQPQHF.

The V call is TRBV6-4, the J call TRBJ2-1; TRBD1 aligns across 7 bases. The CDR3 spans 14 residues. CDR1 and CDR2 from the germline V gene are MRHNA and SNTAGT. V lost 4 bases, J lost 2 bases, and 2 bases stayed unmatched. The CDR3 region is CASSVGTAYNEQFF. In nucleotides, the CDR3 is TGTGCCAGCAGTGTTGGGACAGCCTACAATGAGCAGTTCTTC.

The rearrangement joins TRBV11-3 to TRBJ2-5; the match to TRBD2 covers 7 bases. The CDR3 is made up of 15 amino acids. The V gene end was trimmed by 5 bases and the J gene end by 4 bases; junction bases not matched to a gene: 10. Looked up from germline, CDR1 is SGHNT and CDR2 is YENEEA. The CDR3 protein is CASSLRAGDVETQYF. Written as DNA, the CDR3 is TGTGCCAGCAGCCTACGGGCGGGAGATGTAGAGACCCAGTACTTC. Filled out from reference TRBV11-3 and TRBJ2-5, the complete variable domain reads EAGVVQSPRYKIIEKKQPVAFWCNPISGHNTLYWYLQNLGQGPELLIRYENEEAVDDSQLPKDRFSAERLKGVDSTLKIQPAELGDSAVYLCASSLRAGDVETQYFGPGTRLLVL.

V usage is TRBV7-8 and J usage is TRBJ2-6; 8 nucleotides match TRBD1. Looked up from germline, CDR1 is SGHVS and CDR2 is FQNEAQ. Trimming at V came to 7 bases and at J to 0 bases, leaving 5 bases not matched to a gene. The CDR3 is made up of 16 amino acids. The CDR3: CASIRGRTSGANVLTF. CDR3 DNA: TGTGCCAGCATCAGGGGGCGGACCTCTGGGGCCAACGTCCTGACTTTC.

V is TRBV19 and J is TRBJ1-2, with 8 bases identical to TRBD1. The germline CDR1 and CDR2 sequences are LNHDA and SQIVND (reference sequence). This CDR3 region has 17 residues. The ends lost 2 bases at V and 2 bases at J; junction bases unmatched: 10. CDR3 nucleotides: TGTGCCAGTAGTATAAGGGGAGGTGGACAGGGCAACTATGGCTACACCTTC. Its translation: CASSIRGGGQGNYGYTF.

The J gene is TRBJ2-1, the V gene TRBV28; maybe TRBD2 (6 bases). The CDR3 extends over 16 amino acids. Per germline, CDR1 MDHEN and CDR2 SYDVKM. Trimming stripped 6 bases from V and 7 bases from J, with 22 bases between. The CDR3 nucleotides are TGTGCCAGCAGATCCCCCGGACTAATAGGGCCGAATGAGCAGTTCTTC. Protein sequence: CASRSPGLIGPNEQFF.

The chain carries TRBV5-1 and TRBJ2-7, with 7 bases identical to TRBD1. Per the germline V gene, CDR1 is SGHRS and CDR2 is YFSETQ. The J segment lost 1 base and the V segment lost 4 bases, leaving 8 bases of the junction unmatched. This CDR3 contains 15 residues. The CDR3 DNA follows: TGCGCCAGCAGCCCGACAGGGTTGGGGTCCTACGAGCAGTACTTC. Its translation: CASSPTGLGSYEQYF.

This sequence joins TRBV19 and TRBJ1-1, with a possible D match to TRBD1 (5 bases). This CDR3 is built from 14 residues. The V gene's germline CDR1 is LNHDA and CDR2 SQIVND (reference sequence). V was pared by 5 bases and J by 0 bases, with 10 bases between. The CDR3 sequence: CASSFPGLNTEAFF. CDR3 nucleotides: TGTGCCAGTAGTTTTCCGGGGCTGAACACTGAAGCTTTCTTT.

This chain connects TRBV10-3 to TRBJ1-1; D is ambiguous. V was shortened by 2 bases and J by 6 bases, with 13 bases between the two germline ends. Germline lookup yields CDR1 ENHRY and CDR2 SYGVKD. There are 14 residues in the CDR3. The CDR3 loop reads CAISEKTVASEAFF. The CDR3 region has the DNA TGTGCCATCAGTGAGAAGACGGTTGCTTCTGAAGCTTTCTTT.

This sequence joins TRBV27 and TRBJ1-6, with D tentatively TRBD1 (6 bases). Looked up from germline, CDR1 is MNHEY and CDR2 is SMNVEV (reference sequence). Trimming stripped 1 base from V and 0 bases from J, with 10 bases between. The CDR3 length is 17 residues. CDR3: CASSLWGAGSYNSPLHF. The CDR3 bases are TGTGCCAGCAGTTTATGGGGGGCTGGCTCCTATAATTCACCCCTCCACTTT.

This clone was counted only a few times. The rearrangement joins TRBV4-2 to TRBJ2-7; the match to TRBD1 covers 7 bases. The CDR3 totals 14 residues. CDR1 is LGHNA, CDR2 YNFKEQ, per germline. Germline trimming cut 5 bases from V and 4 bases from J; bases unmatched to any gene: 8. CDR3 DNA sequence: TGTGCCAGCAGCTTGTTAGGACAGGATTACGAGCAGTACTTC. This gives the protein CASSLLGQDYEQYF.

This sequence joins TRBV7-2 and TRBJ2-2; D not resolved. Looked up from germline, CDR1 is SGHTA and CDR2 is FQGNSA. CDR3 length equals 14 residues. Trimming left V 9 bases short and J 0 bases short, with 11 bases between. The CDR3 bases are TGTGCCAGGCCTCGGCCTACGAACACCGGGGAGCTGTTTTTT. Translated: CARPRPTNTGELFF.

This sequence joins TRBV7-6 and TRBJ2-1; a weak D match, TRBD1 (5 bases). The CDR3 has 14 amino acids. The V end was cut by 5 bases, the J end by 4 bases, with 12 bases between. Germline V gene sequence: CDR1 SGHVS, CDR2 FNYEAQ. CDR3 amino acids: CASSMDNPYNEQFF. Written as DNA, the CDR3 is TGTGCCAGCAGCATGGACAACCCATACAATGAGCAGTTCTTC.

A remark on this clone: The identical CDR3 is also encoded by other nucleotide sequences in the sample. J is TRBJ1-1 and V is TRBV14; D is uncertain. Per the germline V gene, CDR1 is SGHDN and CDR2 is FVKESK. V lost 4 bases and J 1 base, leaving 4 bases between the germline ends. The length of the CDR3 is 12 residues. The CDR3 region is CASSPENTEAFF. In DNA, the CDR3 is TGTGCCAGCAGCCCTGAGAACACTGAAGCTTTCTTT.